This T cell receptor beta chain was sequenced during a study of T cells after somatic rescue of genetic block. Generated by immunoSEQ multiplex PCR, the TCRdb table keeps only in-frame clones and is missing some. The data hold some 68,000 clones, with around 90% observed a single time. This clone was seen just once. The sequence was collected from a man between 25 and 39 years old. The sample taken for sequencing was peripheral blood mononuclear cells (PBMCs).

CDR3 protein: CASSQGVTRGGNTIYF. The CDR3 DNA reads as TGCGCCAGCAGCCAAGGTGTTACCAGGGGTGGAAACACCATATATTTT. This rearrangement joins TRBV4-1 to TRBJ1-3; weak D call: TRBD1 (6 bases). Trimming took 1 base from V and 3 from J, leaving 13 bases between them. Looked up from germline, CDR1 is MGHRA and CDR2 is YSYEKL. CDR3 size: 16 residues.